This T cell receptor (beta chain) was documented in a study of monozygotic twins with inflammatory bowel disease. Findings and limits, study-wide: No repertoire similarity difference was seen between concordant and discordant twins; power was possibly limited. Immunosuppressive treatments were not uniform, and this may have added variability to patient repertoires.

To note about this clonotype: Antigen unknown.

Per-sample cDNA came from eight separate reactions. Template switching introduced UMIs that contain a 6-nucleotide sample barcode. Reprocessing the 5' RACE reads, TCRdb reports a single entry for every CDR3 protein and omits DNA. Here the sample table reports roughly 90,000 distinct CDR3 sequences. This receptor was obtained from a human donor with ulcerative colitis or Crohn's disease, or a healthy co-twin of an affected twin (not recorded which). Sequencing was carried out using blood.

The chain's CDR3 is CASSLGGSSYNEQFF. This chain links TRBV5-1 with TRBJ2-1; TCRdb's D call of TRBD1 is untestable without DNA. CDR1 is SGHRS and CDR2 is YFSETQ in the germline V gene. This CDR3 comprises 15 residues. Full variable domain (rest looked up from reference TRBV5-1 and TRBJ2-1): KAGVTQTPRYLIKTRGQQVTLSCSPISGHRSVSWYQQTPGQGLQFLFEYFSETQRNKGNFPGRFSGRQFSNSRSEMNVSTLELGDSALYLCASSLGGSSYNEQFFGPGTRLTVL.